This TCR beta chain originates from a study of blood T cell repertoires in COVID-19. TCRdb's table, derived via immunoSEQ multiplex PCR, lists solely in-frame clones and lacks some. The sample has around 390,000 clones; approximately 87% are singletons. V shed 2 bases and J shed 14 bases, with 12 bases lying between them. This CDR3 is built from 11 residues. CDR1 LNHDA and CDR2 SQIVND come from the germline V gene (reference sequence). Participant-given clinical history determined each cohort assignment. For recovered donors of Cohort 3, there were two negative PCRs, clearance, or symptom resolution. The sample was PBMCs or T cells enriched from blood (not recorded which). The chain recombines TRBV19 with TRBJ1-2, with D hard to call. This TCR came from a woman in her fifties or sixties who had recovered from COVID-19. DNA for the CDR3: TGTGCCAGTAGTATATCCGCGGGGATGACCTTC. Amino acids: CASSISAGMTF. Supplemented by reference TRBV19 and TRBJ1-2, the full variable domain reads DGGITQSPKYLFRKEGQNVTLSCEQNLNHDAMYWYRQDPGQGLRLIYYSQIVNDFQKGDIAEGYSVSREKKESFPLTVTSAQKNPTAFYLCASSISAGMTFGSGTRLTVV.